This passage covers 22 T cell receptor beta chains from one sample sequenced in a study of blood T cell repertoires in COVID-19. Assay: immunoSEQ multiplex PCR; the TCRdb copy retains only in-frame clones and omits some. This sample has 150,000 to 200,000 clones; approximately 83% occur once, and the top ten carry 8% to 10%. Material: peripheral blood. Receptors originate from a man in his 60s with acute or convalescent COVID-19.

The rearrangement uses TRBV7-8 and TRBJ1-5, with D unresolved. The V gene's germline CDR1 is SGHVS and CDR2 FQNEAQ. The germline V and J ends were trimmed by 5 bases and 8 bases, with 13 bases remaining between them. The CDR3 is 13 residues long. The chain's CDR3 is CASSRTLQEPQHF. In DNA form, the CDR3 reads TGTGCCAGCAGCCGGACCCTTCAGGAGCCCCAGCATTTT.

This rearrangement joins TRBV3-1 (or the pseudogene TRBV3-2) to TRBJ2-2, with TRBD2 matching over 7 bases. Germline CDR1 LGHDT, CDR2 YNNKEL (reference sequence). The CDR3 covers 14 residues. V lost 4 bases to trimming and J lost 6 bases; unmatched junction nucleotides: 5. This CDR3 reads CASSRMGGAGELFF. The DNA of the CDR3 is TGTGCCAGCAGCCGAATGGGGGGGGCCGGGGAGCTGTTTTTT.

J is TRBJ1-4 and V is TRBV4-1; D is unresolved. This CDR3 has 12 amino acids. V was trimmed by 0 bases and J by 10 bases, leaving 6 bases between them. The germline CDR1 and CDR2 sequences are MGHRA and YSYEKL. The CDR3 region is CASSQDPRKLFF. The CDR3 coding sequence is TGCGCCAGCAGCCAAGATCCCCGAAAACTGTTTTTT.

Concerning this clone itself: A read error may produce the germline difference seen at one junction end. The gene calls are TRBV7-7 and TRBJ2-3, with 7 positions matching TRBD2. From germline, CDR1 is SSHAT and CDR2 FNYEAQ (reference sequence). The CDR3 is 15 residues long. The CDR3 DNA reads as TGTGCTAGCAGCCCAATAGCGGGTAGCACAGATACGCAGTATTTT. Protein product: CASSPIAGSTDTQYF.

Only one count was recorded for this clone. The chain is built from TRBV4-1 and TRBJ1-4, with 7 bases lining up with TRBD1. Trimming took 4 bases from V and 8 from J; bases not matched to a gene: 7. In germline, CDR1 is MGHRA, CDR2 YSYEKL. The CDR3 sequence is 14 residues long. Here the CDR3 DNA reads TGCGCCAGCAGCCCACAGGGGTCATGGGAAAAACTGTTTTTT. It yields the protein CASSPQGSWEKLFF.

V usage is TRBV28 and J usage is TRBJ1-5, with TRBD1 matching 10 bases. From germline, CDR1 is MDHEN and CDR2 SYDVKM. V trimming: 8 bases; J trimming: 0 bases; junction bases outside the gene matches: 7. This CDR3 region has 16 residues. DNA of the CDR3: TGTGCCAGCGGCGGACAGGGGGGTTTTAGCAATCAGCCCCAGCATTTT. This gives the protein CASGGQGGFSNQPQHF.

V and J are TRBV10-3 and TRBJ1-1; TRBD1 might be the D (6 bases). Trimming removed 0 bases from V and 4 bases from J, with 15 bases in between. Germline loops: CDR1 ENHRY, CDR2 SYGVKD. The CDR3 extends over 16 amino acids. Here the CDR3 reads CAISESGAGASTEAFF. CDR3 DNA sequence: TGTGCCATCAGTGAGTCTGGGGCGGGGGCGAGCACTGAAGCTTTCTTT.

J is TRBJ1-6 and V is TRBV7-2; 7 nucleotides line up with TRBD1. Germline V CDR1 and CDR2: SGHTA, FQGNSA. Trimming cost V 6 bases and J 5 bases; bases outside gene matches: 4. CDR3 length equals 14 residues. The CDR3 here is CASRRDSDNSPLHF. DNA of the CDR3: TGTGCCAGCAGGAGGGACAGCGATAATTCACCCCTCCACTTT.

The table lists this clone with a count of one. This chain links TRBV28 with TRBJ2-3, with TRBD2 matching 10 bases. The CDR3 loop spans 15 amino acids. Trimming removed 5 bases from V and 3 bases from J; junction bases left unmatched: 5. Germline loops: CDR1 MDHEN, CDR2 SYDVKM. The CDR3 sequence is CASSPSGSGTDTQYF. CDR3 bases: TGTGCCAGCAGTCCTAGCGGGAGCGGTACAGATACGCAGTATTTT.

The CDR3: CASSFQGGLAGELFF. The CDR3 nucleotides read TGTGCCAGCAGTTTCCAAGGGGGCTTGGCCGGGGAGCTGTTTTTT. V gene TRBV6-1 combines with J gene TRBJ2-2, with 7 bases aligning to TRBD1. CDR3 length: 15 amino acids. Trimming took 5 bases from V and 6 from J; bases not matched to a gene: 9. The germline V gene has CDR1 MNHNS and CDR2 SASEGT.

The chain is built from TRBV28 and TRBJ2-5, with TRBD1 identical over 7 bases. Germline trimming cut 6 bases from V and 3 bases from J; bases unmatched to any gene: 4. CDR1 and CDR2 (germline): MDHEN, SYDVKM. This CDR3 contains 13 residues. The CDR3 is CASRMQGEETQYF. DNA for the CDR3: TGTGCCAGCAGGATGCAGGGGGAAGAGACCCAGTACTTC.

The J gene is TRBJ2-2, the V gene TRBV20-1; 10 bases are shared with TRBD2. Germline V gene sequence: CDR1 DFQATT, CDR2 SNEGSKA (reference sequence). The length of the CDR3 is 14 residues. V lost 3 bases to trimming and J lost 7 bases; unmatched junction nucleotides: 5. The CDR3 bases are TGCAGTGCTAGTGGGGTAGCGGGAGGCGGGGAGCTGTTTTTT. Translated: CSASGVAGGGELFF.

V usage is TRBV2 and J usage is TRBJ1-5, with D maybe TRBD1 (6 bases). This CDR3 has 14 amino acids. V was clipped by 4 bases and J by 11 bases, with 18 bases between them. CDR1 is SNHLY and CDR2 is FYNNEI in the germline V gene. This CDR3 reads CASSAQGPGSAQHF. CDR3 sequence (DNA): TGTGCCAGCAGTGCACAGGGACCGGGGTCGGCCCAGCATTTT.

This clone was counted a single time. The chain is built from TRBV18 and TRBJ2-7; unclear D gene. CDR1 is KGHSH, CDR2 LQKENI, per germline. V was cut by 3 bases and J by 3 bases, with 6 bases left in between. The CDR3 is made up of 12 amino acids. The CDR3 loop is CASSPTVYEQYF. DNA of the CDR3: TGTGCCAGCTCACCCACGGTCTACGAGCAGTACTTC.

The chain carries TRBV27 and TRBJ1-2; tentative D call: TRBD1 (6 bases). The CDR3 sequence is 14 residues long. CDR1 and CDR2 from the germline V gene are MNHEY and SMNVEV (reference sequence). The ends were cut back, 5 bases at V and 5 bases at J, with 15 bases in the middle. The CDR3 sequence: CASSPGGARYGYTF. The CDR3 bases are TGTGCCAGCAGTCCTGGGGGGGCAAGGTATGGCTACACCTTC.

This chain joins TRBV19 and TRBJ2-7; 11 nucleotides align to TRBD2. The CDR3 is made up of 14 amino acids. With V trimmed by 3 bases and J by 3 bases, 1 base remained unmatched. Per germline, CDR1 LNHDA and CDR2 SQIVND (reference sequence). CDR3 coding DNA: TGTGCCAGTAGTATCGGGACTAGCGGCTACGAGCAGTACTTC. As protein: CASSIGTSGYEQYF. Using reference TRBV19 and TRBJ2-7 for the parts outside the CDR3, the full variable domain is DGGITQSPKYLFRKEGQNVTLSCEQNLNHDAMYWYRQDPGQGLRLIYYSQIVNDFQKGDIAEGYSVSREKKESFPLTVTSAQKNPTAFYLCASSIGTSGYEQYFGPGTRLTVT.

The V and J genes are TRBV6-6 and TRBJ1-1; 9 nucleotides line up with TRBD1. Germline CDR1 is MNHNY and CDR2 is SVGAGI (reference sequence). The CDR3 runs to 13 residues. V was clipped by 8 bases and J by 11 bases; unmatched bases: 12. CDR3 protein: CASVAGQGRSAFF. The CDR3 DNA is TGTGCCAGCGTAGCGGGACAGGGACGATCGGCTTTCTTT.

The V gene is TRBV24-1, the J gene TRBJ2-3; D possibly corresponds to TRBD1 (5 bases). The V and J ends lost 8 bases and 4 bases respectively, with 15 bases between them. The CDR3 runs 14 residues. Germline assignment: CDR1 KGHDR and CDR2 SFDVKD. CDR3 bases: TGTGCCACCACGGGTGGGGCGAGCGCAGATACGCAGTATTTT. This sequence encodes CATTGGASADTQYF.

The genes are TRBV7-9 and TRBJ2-5; 12 positions match TRBD2. Germline CDR1 reads SEHNR; CDR2 reads FQNEAQ (reference sequence). Trimming cost V 0 bases and J 5 bases; bases outside gene matches: 4. This CDR3 has 16 amino acids. The CDR3 loop reads CASSLAWLAGGETQYF. The CDR3 DNA reads TGTGCCAGCAGCTTAGCTTGGCTAGCGGGAGGGGAGACCCAGTACTTC.

The V and J genes are TRBV5-1 and TRBJ1-2, with 10 positions matching TRBD1. CDR3 size: 16 residues. Germline values: CDR1 SGHRS, CDR2 YFSETQ. V shed 3 bases and J 2 bases; nucleotides not matched to a gene: 7. The CDR3 here is CASSSNPGQGNYGYTF. The CDR3 DNA reads as TGCGCCAGCAGCTCCAATCCGGGACAGGGGAACTATGGCTACACCTTC.

The chain couples TRBV4-2 to TRBJ2-7; 9 positions agree with TRBD1. Germline lookup yields CDR1 LGHNA and CDR2 YNFKEQ. This CDR3 is 15 amino acids long. The V segment lost 1 base and the J segment 3 bases; nucleotides outside the gene matches: 4. DNA for the CDR3: TGTGCCAGCAGCCAAGCGGACAGGGGCGGCTACGAGCAGTACTTC. Amino acids: CASSQADRGGYEQYF.

The CDR3 nucleotides are TGTGCCTGGATCGCCGCGGGGGGCTACACCTTC. The encoded protein is CAWIAAGGYTF. V and J are TRBV30 and TRBJ1-2; D call uncertain. Per the germline V gene, CDR1 is GTSNPN and CDR2 is SVGIG (reference sequence). The V and J ends lost 4 bases and 8 bases respectively, with 11 bases between them. There are 11 residues in the CDR3.